The entry that follows covers one T cell receptor beta chain sequence. The target antigen is unknown. The assay was immunoSEQ multiplex PCR, and TCRdb's table has in-frame clones only and misses some. The table has tens of thousands of clones, around 80% seen once. The data derive from a study of PD-1 blockade in mismatch repair-deficient tumors. Study as a whole: Patients had approximately 12 mismatch repair-deficient cancer types, all previously treated and progressing.

All patients were mismatch repair deficient, assessed by either PCR or immunohistochemistry. A few pembrolizumab responders had their TCRs sequenced. Germline CDR1 is SNHLY and CDR2 is FYNNEI. The junction had 12 bases not matched to a gene; V was cut back by 10 bases and J by 7 bases. The CDR3 is 15 amino acids. The study's findings and limits: Tumor-resident clones, often absent from pretreatment blood, expanded after pembrolizumab and then contracted.

The TCR comes from an adult with mismatch repair-deficient cancer. The gene calls are TRBV2 and TRBJ2-2, with 10 bases aligning to TRBD2. The specimen was peripheral blood, collected 2 weeks after starting pembrolizumab. The CDR3 bases are TGTGCCACCTCAAGTTCTAGCGGGAGTGGCGGGGAGCTGTTTTTT. Its protein product is CATSSSSGSGGELFF.